This T cell receptor (beta chain) stems from a study of molecular identifiers for immune sequencing clone quantification. Each CDR3 protein is one row after TCRdb ran MiXCR on the PCR reads. The sample includes hundreds of thousands of distinct CDR3 sequences, roughly 23% of them seen just once. On this clonotype itself: Its specificity is not known. This may arise from a read error, as a much more abundant clone is one base away.

Whole-study results and caveats: In naive cells, clones above 20 RNA copies held under 1% of molecules, whereas in effector cells they held over 99%.

This CDR3 region has 15 residues. The junction had 5 bases not matched to a gene; V was cut back by 3 bases and J by 4 bases. CDR1 and CDR2 (germline): LGHNA, YSLEER. The sample taken for sequencing was naive CD8+ T cells from blood, with Jurkat cell RNA spiked in. The sample's subset: FACS-sorted CD8+CD4-CCR7+CD45RA+ naive T cells. This chain joins TRBV4-3 and TRBJ2-3; 9 nucleotides agree with TRBD1. This clonotype was obtained from a human donor in good health. Some libraries in this study had Jurkat cell RNA spiked in. The CDR3 loop is CASSHDRGSADTQYF. In DNA, the CDR3 is TGCGCCAGCAGCCACGACAGGGGGAGCGCAGATACGCAGTATTTT.